These T cell receptor beta chains were read from a single sample in a study of cytotoxic CD8 clonotypes in ibrutinib-treated CLL. Data came from immunoSEQ multiplex PCR; TCRdb stores just in-frame clones and leaves some out. The sample carries approximately 350,000 clones, approximately 67% recorded once. Specimen: PBMCs, collected after 36 months of ibrutinib treatment. These receptors were collected from a human donor with chronic lymphocytic leukemia. Each CDR3 is given with its conserved first and last residue. A D gene is named only where the DNA matches it firmly.

D: .; V: TRBV4-1; J: TRBJ1-5; CDR3: CASSQGLQGQPQHF
D: .; V: TRBV7-7; J: TRBJ2-1; CDR3: CASSPRGGSTLYNEQFF
D: .; V: TRBV6-6; J: TRBJ1-2; CDR3: CASSYSRAGPNYGYTF
D: TRBD2; V: TRBV6-1; J: TRBJ2-3; CDR3: CASIRLAGLTDTQYF
D: TRBD1; V: TRBV13; J: TRBJ2-3; CDR3: CASSERQGSTDTQYF
D: .; V: TRBV29-1; J: TRBJ2-1; CDR3: CSVTRENNEQFF
D: .; V: TRBV14; J: TRBJ2-7; CDR3: CASSRPGGYEQYF
D: .; V: TRBV7-9; J: TRBJ2-3; CDR3: CASRTDTQYF
D: .; V: TRBV29-1; J: TRBJ1-2; CDR3: CSVEHNYGYTF
D: .; V: TRBV18; J: TRBJ1-1; CDR3: CASSQRRGGNTEAFF
D: TRBD1; V: TRBV12-5; J: TRBJ2-5; CDR3: CASAIIEKDRVSVETQYF
D: .; V: TRBV5-1; J: TRBJ2-7; CDR3: CASSLDFGTGQYF
D: TRBD1; V: TRBV5-6; J: TRBJ2-7; CDR3: CASTLEDRGYEQYF
D: .; V: TRBV19; J: TRBJ2-2; CDR3: CASSILRSGELFF
D: TRBD1; V: TRBV18; J: TRBJ2-3; CDR3: CASSRDPGQGRVGSTDTQYF
D: .; V: TRBV10-3; J: TRBJ2-7; CDR3: CAITPSPMEEQYF
D: .; V: TRBV18; J: TRBJ1-1; CDR3: CASSPVQVQTEAFF
D: .; V: TRBV25-1; J: TRBJ2-3; CDR3: CASSEYILASTDTQYF
D: .; V: TRBV11-3; J: TRBJ2-1; CDR3: CASSGQGYDEQFF
D: TRBD2; V: TRBV11-2; J: TRBJ2-7; CDR3: CASSLTATTPSGRAYEQYF
D: .; V: TRBV5-5; J: TRBJ2-7; CDR3: CASSVLGYEQYF
D: TRBD2; V: TRBV6-1; J: TRBJ2-2; CDR3: CASRGGINTGELFF
D: TRBD2; V: TRBV9; J: TRBJ2-1; CDR3: CASSASGGPNEQFF
D: .; V: TRBV20-1; J: TRBJ1-1; CDR3: CSALDVPEAFF
D: TRBD2; V: TRBV19; J: TRBJ2-3; CDR3: CASSPLTGGPTDTQYF
D: .; V: TRBV4-3; J: TRBJ2-6; CDR3: CASSQGGGSGANVLTF
D: .; V: TRBV7-9; J: TRBJ1-1; CDR3: CASSLKEGTEAFF
D: .; V: TRBV13; J: TRBJ2-3; CDR3: CASSLGAGADTQYF
D: .; V: TRBV5-6; J: TRBJ1-5; CDR3: CASRFKGEPQHF
D: TRBD2; V: TRBV11-2; J: TRBJ2-7; CDR3: CASSLDPWVAGPYEQYF
D: .; V: TRBV18; J: TRBJ2-7; CDR3: CASSLDRAGTDEQYF
D: .; V: TRBV2; J: TRBJ2-2; CDR3: CASSEAGVNTGELFF
D: .; V: TRBV2; J: TRBJ2-7; CDR3: CASSGAPTYEQYF
D: TRBD1; V: TRBV6-5; J: TRBJ2-7; CDR3: CASSGTGVSYEQYF
D: .; V: TRBV19; J: TRBJ2-7; CDR3: CASSSATSSYEQYF
D: TRBD1; V: TRBV9; J: TRBJ1-5; CDR3: CASSEGAPGNQPQHF
D: .; V: TRBV10-2; J: TRBJ1-6; CDR3: CASSEQGWAPLHF
D: TRBD2; V: TRBV19; J: TRBJ2-3; CDR3: CASSTLSGGIPTDTQYF
D: TRBD1; V: TRBV28; J: TRBJ1-1; CDR3: CASNNRGRWTEAFF
D: .; V: TRBV4-1; J: TRBJ1-1; CDR3: CASSQEGKGQAFF
D: .; V: TRBV9; J: TRBJ2-2; CDR3: CASSVVGDEGLYTGELFF
D: TRBD2; V: TRBV5-1; J: TRBJ2-5; CDR3: CASRNLAGEETQYF
D: .; V: TRBV9; J: TRBJ1-4; CDR3: CASSPRTGEKLFF
D: .; V: TRBV7-3; J: TRBJ2-3; CDR3: CASSFQRAPDTQYF
D: TRBD1; V: TRBV4-1; J: TRBJ2-2; CDR3: CASSLSGTGGTGELFF